Below are 18 T cell receptor beta chains sequenced from a single sample in a study of tumor-infiltrating lymphocytes in primary liver carcinoma. Blood RNA came from unsorted whole blood; germline DNA was also extracted. From around 0.5 ug of total RNA, TCR beta-specific cDNA was reverse-transcribed using a constant-region primer. ARM-PCR, slightly modified, supplied the TCR beta libraries through three nested multiplex PCR rounds. TRBV1-TRBV30 forward primers paired with a C-beta reverse primer were used in the first two PCR rounds, which ran 9 to 10 cycles each. One entry per CDR3 protein results from TCRdb running MiXCR on the multiplex PCR reads. The table records approximately 330,000 distinct CDR3 sequences, about 61% of them present only once. Sequencing was performed on peripheral blood. The receptors were sampled from a man aged 40-49 years with primary liver carcinoma and hepatitis B virus infection.

Remarks on this clonotype: A much larger clone lies one base from this, so it may be a read error. This chain uses TRBV10-2 with TRBJ1-1; D unclear. CDR1 and CDR2 (germline): WSHSY, SAAADI. The CDR3 loop spans 14 amino acids. The CDR3 DNA reads as TGCGCCAGCAGTAAGGGTTTGGTGAACACTGAAGTTTTCTTT. It yields the protein CASSKGLVNTEVFF.

The chain employs TRBV20-1 and TRBJ1-6; 7 bases map to TRBD1. This CDR3 contains 14 residues. Germline values: CDR1 DFQATT, CDR2 SNEGSKA (reference sequence). The V and J ends lost 2 bases and 4 bases, in that order; junction bases with no gene match: 2. This chain's CDR3 is CSARPGQYNSPLHF. The CDR3 DNA sequence: TGCAGTGCTAGACCGGGACAGTATAATTCACCCCTCCACTTT.

The chain recombines TRBV29-1 with TRBJ1-3, with 7 nucleotides matching TRBD1. The CDR3 has 13 residues. Germline V CDR1 and CDR2: SQVTM, ANQGSEA. With V trimmed by 3 bases and J by 4 bases, 3 bases remained unmatched. CDR3 DNA sequence: TGCAGCGTTGACGAGACAGGGGGAAACACCATATATTTT. Its protein is CSVDETGGNTIYF. Filled out from reference TRBV29-1 and TRBJ1-3, the complete variable domain reads SAVISQKPSRDICQRGTSLTIQCQVDSQVTMMFWYRQQPGQSLTLIATANQGSEATYESGFVIDKFPISRPNLTFSTLTVSNMSPEDSSIYLCSVDETGGNTIYFGEGSWLTVV.

This clonotype has ten or more counts. V is TRBV29-1 and J is TRBJ1-5; D remains unclear. The length of the CDR3 is 12 residues. Trimming pared 4 bases from V and 4 bases from J, leaving 8 bases between. Germline V gene data show CDR1 as SQVTM and CDR2 as ANQGSEA. The CDR3 DNA sequence: TGCAGCGTTGGTGGCAGAAATCAGCCCCAGCATTTT. Translation: CSVGGRNQPQHF.

Details on this clonotype: This could be a read error, since a much larger clone is one nucleotide away. The chain employs TRBV6-1 and TRBJ1-2; D uncertain. From germline, CDR1 is MNHNS and CDR2 SASEGT. CDR3 size: 13 residues. V lost 0 bases to trimming and J lost 10 bases, with 12 bases between them. The CDR3 sequence: CASSEARSGDYTF. The CDR3 bases are TGTGCCAGCAGTGAAGCTAGGAGTGGTGACTACACCTTC.

Remarks on this clonotype: This sequence may be a read error, since a much larger clone differs from it by one base. The chain couples TRBV6-1 to TRBJ2-3; 8 positions match TRBD1. CDR3 length equals 14 residues. The germline V gene has CDR1 MNHNS and CDR2 SASEGT. The CDR3 DNA reads TGTACCAGCATGACCGACAGGGGATCAGATACGCAGTATTTT. Its translation is CTSMTDRGSDTQYF.

This clonotype was counted a few times. V usage is TRBV30 and J usage is TRBJ1-1; D unresolved. The V and J ends lost 0 bases and 5 bases respectively, with 10 bases between them. Germline-derived CDR1 and CDR2 are GTSNPN and SVGIG (reference sequence). The CDR3 loop spans 13 amino acids. The CDR3 bases are TGTGCCTGGAGTGTCCAGATGAGGACTGAAGCTTTCTTT. Protein sequence: CAWSVQMRTEAFF. Full variable domain (missing parts from reference TRBV30 and TRBJ1-1): SQTIHQWPATLVQPVGSPLSLECTVEGTSNPNLYWYRQAAGRGLQLLFYSVGIGQISSEVPQNLSASRPQDRQFILSSKKLLLSDSGFYLCAWSVQMRTEAFFGQGTRLTVV.

Worth noting for this clonotype: No conserved phenylalanine or tryptophan ends this CDR3, so it is likely a read error. The chain uses TRBV6-1 and TRBJ2-7; TRBD1 aligns across 9 bases. Germline V gene sequence: CDR1 MNHNS, CDR2 SASEGT. The CDR3 runs to 15 residues. The DNA for the CDR3 is TGTACCAGCAGTGAGACGGGACAGGGATTCCACGAGCAGTACCTA. Amino acids: CTSSETGQGFHEQYL.

This rearrangement joins TRBV24-1 to TRBJ2-1; D possibly corresponds to TRBD1 (5 bases). Trimming shortened V by 1 base and J by 5 bases, and 11 bases separated the two germline ends. Germline lookup yields CDR1 KGHDR and CDR2 SFDVKD. The CDR3 is 15 amino acids. CDR3: CATSDFGLGDNEQFF. In DNA, the CDR3 is TGTGCCACCAGTGATTTCGGGTTAGGGGACAATGAGCAGTTCTTC.

At least ten counts were recorded for this clonotype. This chain connects TRBV5-6 to TRBJ2-5, with a tentative D call TRBD1 (6 bases). V lost 6 bases to trimming and J lost 5 bases, with 17 bases between them. The CDR3 totals 14 residues. CDR1 is SGHDT and CDR2 is YYEEEE in the germline V gene. The CDR3 sequence: CASTQGQSGETQYF. DNA for the CDR3: TGTGCCAGCACCCAAGGACAGTCCGGGGAGACCCAGTACTTC.

About this clonotype: A much larger clone sits a single nucleotide away, making a read error possible. The genes are TRBV5-5 and TRBJ2-3; TRBD1 might be the D (5 bases). Germline V gives CDR1 SGHKS, CDR2 YYEKEE (reference sequence). The CDR3 is 14 residues long. The CDR3 DNA reads TGTGCCAGCAGCTTGTTTAGGGGAACAGGTACGCAGTATTTT. It specifies CASSLFRGTGTQYF.

V is TRBV30 and J is TRBJ1-5; D uncertain. The V gene's germline CDR1 is GTSNPN and CDR2 SVGIG (reference sequence). CDR3 length: 14 residues. DNA of the CDR3: TGTAGCTGGACCCGGGCCCATAGCAATCAGCCCCAGCATTTT. This codes for CSWTRAHSNQPQHF.

V usage is TRBV6-4 and J usage is TRBJ2-2; D is ambiguous. The CDR3 length is 13 residues. The V end was cut by 1 base, the J end by 7 bases, with 7 bases between. Germline CDR1 reads MRHNA; CDR2 reads SNTAGT. The CDR3 loop reads CASSDCCSGELFF. The CDR3 bases are TGTGCCAGCAGTGACTGTTGTAGCGGGGAGCTGTTTTTT.

The chain recombines TRBV13 with TRBJ2-5, with 10 bases lining up with TRBD1. This CDR3 contains 15 residues. Germline values: CDR1 PRHDT, CDR2 FYEKMQ (reference sequence). After removal of 4 bases from V and 4 bases from J, the junction contained 6 bases not matched to a gene. DNA of the CDR3: TGTGCCAGCAGCTCGGTCCGGGACAGGGGAGAGACCCAGTACTTC. Its translation: CASSSVRDRGETQYF.

Details on this clonotype: A junction end diverges from the germline sequence, so it may reflect a read error. V is TRBV6-1 and J is TRBJ2-1; the D gene is possibly TRBD2 (6 bases). This CDR3 is built from 14 residues. Germline loops: CDR1 MNHNS, CDR2 SASEGT. The CDR3 protein is CASGEETRSGGKFF. The DNA of the CDR3 is TGTGCCAGCGGTGAGGAAACTAGAAGCGGAGGGAAGTTCTTC.

This clonotype has a single count. At one of its ends the junction is not consistent with the germline gene, which may arise from a read error. V is TRBV4-3 and J is TRBJ2-1, with 14 positions matching TRBD2. The CDR3 totals 19 residues. Looked up from germline, CDR1 is LGHNA and CDR2 is YSLEER. The CDR3 loop reads CTSSQWRLAGGSSYNEQFF. CDR3 DNA: TGCACCAGCAGCCAGTGGAGACTAGCGGGAGGGAGCTCCTACAATGAGCAGTTCTTC.

Remarks on this clonotype: A much larger clone differs by one base, so this may be a read error. CDR3 coding DNA: TGTGCCAGCAGAAGCTTAACAAGCTCCTACAATGAGCAGTTCTTC. Translating it yields CASRSLTSSYNEQFF. The chain combines TRBV6-6 with TRBJ2-1, with no clear D. Trimming took 6 bases from V and 0 from J, leaving 12 bases between them. Per germline, CDR1 MNHNY and CDR2 SVGAGI (reference sequence). CDR3 length: 15 amino acids.

The J gene is TRBJ1-1, the V gene TRBV11-2, with 8 positions matching TRBD1. CDR1 is SGHAT, CDR2 FQNNGV, per germline. Trimming cost V 6 bases and J 11 bases; bases outside gene matches: 8. CDR3 length: 12 residues. The CDR3, as DNA: TGTGCCAGCAGTACAAAGGACAGGGTCGCTTTCTTT. Residues: CASSTKDRVAFF.